Below are 5 T cell receptor beta chains sequenced from a single sample in a study of response to subunit inactivated influenza vaccine. One entry per CDR3 protein results from TCRdb running MiXCR on the RT-PCR reads. The table has 650,000 to 700,000 distinct CDR3 sequences, around 14% seen once. The input for sequencing was PBMCs from blood, taken roughly 12 days after vaccination. These receptors originate from a man in his fifties who received an inactivated influenza vaccine.

This clonotype was recorded a few times. The rearrangement joins TRBV20-1 to TRBJ2-5; D might be TRBD2 (6 bases). V was cut by 3 bases and J by 1 base, with 9 bases left in between. Germline V gene sequence: CDR1 DFQATT, CDR2 SNEGSKA (reference sequence). The CDR3 totals 13 residues. CDR3 sequence reads: CSARGLSQETQYF. CDR3 in DNA: TGCAGTGCTAGGGGACTTTCCCAAGAGACCCAGTACTTC.

The chain employs TRBV7-9 and TRBJ2-3, with TRBD2 matching 10 bases. The CDR3 is 16 amino acids. J was trimmed by 2 bases and V by 3 bases; bases with no gene match: 5. CDR1 is SEHNR, CDR2 FQNEAQ, per germline (reference sequence). The DNA for the CDR3 is TGTGCCAGCAGCTTTGCCGGGACTAGCGCCACAGATACGCAGTATTTT. Encoded protein: CASSFAGTSATDTQYF. The whole variable domain, filled in from reference TRBV7-9 and TRBJ2-3, reads DTGVSQNPRHKITKRGQNVTFRCDPISEHNRLYWYRQTLGQGPEFLTYFQNEAQLEKSRLLSDRFSAERPKGSFSTLEIQRTEQGDSAMYLCASSFAGTSATDTQYFGPGTRLTVL.

This chain joins TRBV27 and TRBJ2-7; D is perhaps TRBD2 (5 bases). Germline V gene data show CDR1 as MNHEY and CDR2 as SMNVEV (reference sequence). CDR3 length: 14 amino acids. Trimming left V 0 bases short and J 5 bases short, with 11 bases between. The CDR3 DNA is TGTGCCAGCAGTTTATCGCTAGCTCTCAACGAGCAGTACTTC. This translates into CASSLSLALNEQYF.

This clonotype was counted between two and nine times. The chain's CDR3 is CASSQDRTVGNTIYF. As DNA, the CDR3 is TGCGCCAGCAGCCAAGACAGAACGGTCGGAAACACCATATATTTT. The V and J genes are TRBV4-1 and TRBJ1-3; D not resolved. The CDR3 runs 15 residues. The V gene's germline CDR1 is MGHRA and CDR2 YSYEKL. V lost 0 bases and J 4 bases, leaving 10 bases between the germline ends.

This clonotype was detected only a few times. V usage is TRBV5-5 and J usage is TRBJ1-1; D unclear. The germline V gene encodes CDR1 SGHKS and CDR2 YYEKEE (reference sequence). The CDR3 totals 13 residues. Trimming pared 0 bases from V and 8 bases from J, leaving 11 bases between. The CDR3: CASSLAVIEEAFF. DNA of the CDR3: TGTGCCAGCAGCTTGGCGGTTATCGAGGAAGCTTTCTTT.